This is a list of T cell receptor beta chains from one sample in a study of blood T cell repertoires in COVID-19. Profiled with immunoSEQ multiplex PCR; TCRdb holds only in-frame clones, not every one. The sample holds over 300,000 clones; almost 90% are singletons and the top ten take around 6.3%. The sequencing input was peripheral blood. The receptors here all came from a young man with active or convalescent COVID-19. Each CDR3 is given with its conserved first and last residue. A D gene is named only where the DNA matches it firmly. Rows give clone size only sometimes, using once, few, many, or a class for an expanded clone.

clone size: .
J gene: TRBJ1-1
V gene: TRBV29-1
D gene: TRBD1
CDR3 DNA: TGCAGCGGGGACAGGGTCCATGAAGCTTTCTTT
CDR3 protein: CSGDRVHEAFF

clone size: .
J gene: TRBJ2-7
V gene: TRBV7-9
D gene: .
CDR3 DNA: TGTGCCAGCAGCCCGAGTGCGGGACAGAAGTCTTTTGGAGATCAGTACTTC
CDR3 protein: CASSPSAGQKSFGDQYF

clone size: .
J gene: TRBJ1-2
V gene: TRBV9
D gene: TRBD1
CDR3 DNA: TGTGCCAGCAGCGTAAACAGGGGGTATGGCTACACCTTC
CDR3 protein: CASSVNRGYGYTF

clone size: .
J gene: TRBJ2-1
V gene: TRBV6-5
D gene: .
CDR3 DNA: TGTGCCAGCAGGCAGGGTGTCTCCAATGAGCAGTTCTTC
CDR3 protein: CASRQGVSNEQFF

clone size: .
J gene: TRBJ2-2
V gene: TRBV29-1
D gene: TRBD1
CDR3 DNA: TGCAGCGGTGGGACAGTCGGTTGGACCGGGGAGCTGTTTTTT
CDR3 protein: CSGGTVGWTGELFF

clone size: .
J gene: TRBJ2-1
V gene: TRBV29-1
D gene: TRBD2
CDR3 DNA: TGCAGCGTCCTCCTGTCCGGACTAGCGGGGTATAGCTCCTACAATGAGCAGTTCTTC
CDR3 protein: CSVLLSGLAGYSSYNEQFF

clone size: few
J gene: TRBJ2-2
V gene: TRBV7-9
D gene: .
CDR3 DNA: TGTGCCAGCAGCCCACTTCTAGCAGCCGGGGAGCTGTTTTTT
CDR3 protein: CASSPLLAAGELFF

clone size: .
J gene: TRBJ1-1
V gene: TRBV24-1
D gene: .
CDR3 DNA: TGTGCCACCAGTGCCAATTGGAACACTGAAGCTTTCTTT
CDR3 protein: CATSANWNTEAFF

clone size: .
J gene: TRBJ1-2
V gene: TRBV7-9
D gene: .
CDR3 DNA: TGTGCCAGCAGCCGGACAGCGACCTATGGCTACACCTTC
CDR3 protein: CASSRTATYGYTF

clone size: .
J gene: TRBJ1-2
V gene: TRBV4-2
D gene: .
CDR3 DNA: TGTGCCAGCAGCCAAGGATCTACGGCGGGCAATGGCTACACCTTC
CDR3 protein: CASSQGSTAGNGYTF

clone size: .
J gene: TRBJ2-1
V gene: TRBV7-2
D gene: TRBD2
CDR3 DNA: TGTGCCAGCAGCTTAGCTAGCCTAGCGGGTGGGAATGAGCAGTTCTTC
CDR3 protein: CASSLASLAGGNEQFF

clone size: .
J gene: TRBJ2-1
V gene: TRBV5-4
D gene: TRBD2
CDR3 DNA: TGTGCCAGCAACCCGGGGGGGACTGTTTACAATGAGCAGTTCTTC
CDR3 protein: CASNPGGTVYNEQFF

clone size: .
J gene: TRBJ1-1
V gene: TRBV19
D gene: .
CDR3 DNA: TGTGCCAGTAGTAATAAGGGGCGAGTCACTGAAGCTTTCTTT
CDR3 protein: CASSNKGRVTEAFF

clone size: .
J gene: TRBJ2-5
V gene: TRBV5-1
D gene: TRBD2
CDR3 DNA: TGCGCCAGCAGCTGGGGCCGACTAGCGGTTATACAAGAGACCCAGTACTTC
CDR3 protein: CASSWGRLAVIQETQYF

clone size: .
J gene: TRBJ2-1
V gene: TRBV19
D gene: .
CDR3 DNA: TGTGCCAGTAGTATAGAGGGGGGACAGATCTACAATGAGCAGTTCTTC
CDR3 protein: CASSIEGGQIYNEQFF

clone size: .
J gene: TRBJ1-2
V gene: TRBV19
D gene: TRBD1
CDR3 DNA: TGTGCCAGTTCCTACGGGACAGGGGCCGGCTACACCTTC
CDR3 protein: CASSYGTGAGYTF

clone size: .
J gene: TRBJ1-6
V gene: TRBV4-1
D gene: TRBD1
CDR3 DNA: TGCGCCAGCAGCCAAGATGGGACAGGGTATTCACCCCTCCACTTT
CDR3 protein: CASSQDGTGYSPLHF

clone size: .
J gene: TRBJ2-7
V gene: TRBV5-1
D gene: .
CDR3 DNA: TGCGCCAGCAGCTTGGAGGGACAACTCACCTACGAGCAGTACTTC
CDR3 protein: CASSLEGQLTYEQYF

clone size: .
J gene: TRBJ2-5
V gene: TRBV18
D gene: .
CDR3 DNA: TGTGCCAGCTCACCAAGGAAGGGAGTCCAAGAGACCCAGTACTTC
CDR3 protein: CASSPRKGVQETQYF

clone size: .
J gene: TRBJ1-1
V gene: TRBV6-5
D gene: .
CDR3 DNA: TGTGCCAGCAGTAGCCAGGTCCGCACTGAAGCTTTCTTT
CDR3 protein: CASSSQVRTEAFF

clone size: .
J gene: TRBJ2-3
V gene: TRBV19
D gene: TRBD2
CDR3 DNA: TGTGCCAGTAGACTAGCGGGGGGCCCAGATACGCAGTATTTT
CDR3 protein: CASRLAGGPDTQYF

clone size: .
J gene: TRBJ1-2
V gene: TRBV18
D gene: TRBD1
CDR3 DNA: TGTGCCAGCTCACCGGGACAGGGGGCCTATGGCTACACCTTC
CDR3 protein: CASSPGQGAYGYTF

clone size: .
J gene: TRBJ1-3
V gene: TRBV7-2
D gene: .
CDR3 DNA: TGTGCCAGCAGCAGAGCCCAAGGAAACACCATATATTTT
CDR3 protein: CASSRAQGNTIYF

clone size: .
J gene: TRBJ2-3
V gene: TRBV9
D gene: .
CDR3 DNA: TGTGCCAGCAGCGTGGGAGGGGGACCATATACGCAGTATTTT
CDR3 protein: CASSVGGGPYTQYF

clone size: .
J gene: TRBJ2-5
V gene: TRBV7-7
D gene: .
CDR3 DNA: TGTGCTAGCAGCTTATCAGCGGTCCCAGAGACCCAGTACTTC
CDR3 protein: CASSLSAVPETQYF

clone size: .
J gene: TRBJ2-7
V gene: TRBV5-6
D gene: .
CDR3 DNA: TGTGCCAGCAGCTTGGAAATTCCGTACGAGCAGTACTTC
CDR3 protein: CASSLEIPYEQYF

clone size: .
J gene: TRBJ2-2
V gene: TRBV9
D gene: TRBD1
CDR3 DNA: TGTGCCAGCAGCACTGGAGACAGGGTTAGAACCGGGGAGCTGTTTTTT
CDR3 protein: CASSTGDRVRTGELFF

clone size: .
J gene: TRBJ2-7
V gene: TRBV5-4
D gene: TRBD1
CDR3 DNA: TGTGCCAGCACCTCCGGGACAGAAATCTACGAGCAGTACTTC
CDR3 protein: CASTSGTEIYEQYF

clone size: once
J gene: TRBJ1-6
V gene: TRBV6-6
D gene: .
CDR3 DNA: TGTGCCAGCAGTTCCCGGGGATCGGATTCACCCCTCCACTTT
CDR3 protein: CASSSRGSDSPLHF

clone size: .
J gene: TRBJ1-2
V gene: TRBV4-3
D gene: .
CDR3 DNA: TGCGCCAGCAGCCAAGATCAGGGGCGCTCTAACTATGGCTACACCTTC
CDR3 protein: CASSQDQGRSNYGYTF

clone size: .
J gene: TRBJ2-1
V gene: TRBV11-2
D gene: .
CDR3 DNA: TGTGCCAGCAGCTTAGCGTATTTGGCGGGAAGTCGGGATGAGCAGTTCTTC
CDR3 protein: CASSLAYLAGSRDEQFF

clone size: .
J gene: TRBJ1-1
V gene: TRBV9
D gene: TRBD1
CDR3 DNA: TGTGCCAGCAGCGTAGAAGGGACAGCGAACACTGAAGCTTTCTTT
CDR3 protein: CASSVEGTANTEAFF

clone size: .
J gene: TRBJ1-2
V gene: TRBV28
D gene: TRBD1
CDR3 DNA: TGTGCCAGCAGTCCCGGGACAGGGTGGTTAGGCTACACCTTC
CDR3 protein: CASSPGTGWLGYTF

clone size: .
J gene: TRBJ1-1
V gene: TRBV4-2
D gene: .
CDR3 DNA: TGTGCCAGCAGCCAAGACGGCAGGGTAAGCACTGAAGCTTTCTTT
CDR3 protein: CASSQDGRVSTEAFF

clone size: few
J gene: TRBJ2-2
V gene: TRBV4-1
D gene: TRBD1
CDR3 DNA: TGCGCCAGCAGCCTGACAGGGATCAACACCGGGGAGCTGTTTTTT
CDR3 protein: CASSLTGINTGELFF

clone size: .
J gene: TRBJ1-4
V gene: TRBV2
D gene: TRBD1
CDR3 DNA: TGTGCCAGCAGAAAGGACAGGACTAATGAAAAACTGTTTTTT
CDR3 protein: CASRKDRTNEKLFF

clone size: .
J gene: TRBJ1-6
V gene: TRBV28
D gene: .
CDR3 DNA: TGTGCCAGCAGTCCGGCGGGGCGGGGTTCACCCCTCCACTTT
CDR3 protein: CASSPAGRGSPLHF

clone size: .
J gene: TRBJ2-3
V gene: TRBV7-2
D gene: .
CDR3 DNA: TGTGCCAGCAGCCGGGAGCGACGGTCAGATACGCAGTATTTT
CDR3 protein: CASSRERRSDTQYF

clone size: .
J gene: TRBJ2-2
V gene: TRBV6-5
D gene: TRBD2
CDR3 DNA: TGTGCCAGCAGTTACGCGGGGGGGAACACCGGGGAGCTGTTTTTT
CDR3 protein: CASSYAGGNTGELFF

clone size: .
J gene: TRBJ1-1
V gene: TRBV28
D gene: TRBD1
CDR3 DNA: TGTGCCAGCAGCCGAGGGGGCGTTAACACTGAAGCTTTCTTT
CDR3 protein: CASSRGGVNTEAFF

clone size: few
J gene: TRBJ2-7
V gene: TRBV7-3
D gene: .
CDR3 DNA: TGTGCCAGCAGCTTGCAGGGAACCGGCGAGCAGTACTTC
CDR3 protein: CASSLQGTGEQYF

clone size: many
J gene: TRBJ1-1
V gene: TRBV20-1
D gene: .
CDR3 DNA: TGCAGTGCTAGTGATCCGGGACACAAGAACACTGAAGCTTTCTTT
CDR3 protein: CSASDPGHKNTEAFF

clone size: .
J gene: TRBJ2-7
V gene: TRBV5-4
D gene: TRBD1
CDR3 DNA: TGTGCCAGCTCGCCGGGACAGGGGTCCTACGAGCAGTACTTC
CDR3 protein: CASSPGQGSYEQYF

clone size: .
J gene: TRBJ2-2
V gene: TRBV2
D gene: TRBD2
CDR3 DNA: TGTGCCAGCAGTCCTAGCGGGAGCCCCGGGGAGCTGTTTTTT
CDR3 protein: CASSPSGSPGELFF

clone size: .
J gene: TRBJ1-2
V gene: TRBV11-2
D gene: .
CDR3 DNA: TGTGCCAGCAGCTTAGGGGGCAATATCTATGGCTACACCTTC
CDR3 protein: CASSLGGNIYGYTF

clone size: .
J gene: TRBJ1-1
V gene: TRBV6-5
D gene: TRBD1
CDR3 DNA: TGTGCCAGCAGAGGACAGGGTCGGACTGAAGCTTTCTTT
CDR3 protein: CASRGQGRTEAFF

clone size: .
J gene: TRBJ1-2
V gene: TRBV7-3
D gene: .
CDR3 DNA: TGTGCCAGCAGCTCCCGGGACACAAACTATGGCTACACCTTC
CDR3 protein: CASSSRDTNYGYTF

clone size: .
J gene: TRBJ2-2
V gene: TRBV6-5
D gene: .
CDR3 DNA: TGTGCCAGCAGTTACGCTGGGACAACCCACACCGGGGAGCTGTTTTTT
CDR3 protein: CASSYAGTTHTGELFF

clone size: .
J gene: TRBJ2-1
V gene: TRBV5-1
D gene: TRBD1
CDR3 DNA: TGCGCCAGCACCAAGACAGGGGGCAAGGGAGACGAGCAGTTCTTC
CDR3 protein: CASTKTGGKGDEQFF

clone size: .
J gene: TRBJ2-3
V gene: TRBV9
D gene: .
CDR3 DNA: TGTGCCAGCAGCGTAGGCGGGGTCACAGATACGCAGTATTTT
CDR3 protein: CASSVGGVTDTQYF